Below are 22 T cell receptor beta chains sequenced from a single sample in a study of CD8+ T cells in alopecia areata. This sample's treatment: oral pan-JAK inhibitor, 5-10 mg twice daily. Once RNA had been extracted, it was reverse transcribed into cDNA to act as the sequencing template. Method: immunoSEQ multiplex PCR; TCRdb's copy keeps in-frame clones and lacks some. The top ten clones hold 15% to 20% of a sample with some 100,000 clones, roughly 60% of them seen once. Sequencing used CD8+ T cells sorted from blood, obtained between weeks 55 and 65, from a patient treated with tofacitinib. Receptor source: a human donor with alopecia areata.

The J gene is TRBJ2-1, the V gene TRBV29-1; D possibly uses TRBD1 or TRBD2 (6 bases each). This CDR3 comprises 16 residues. V was clipped by 6 bases and J by 3 bases, with 21 bases between them. CDR1 is SQVTM and CDR2 is ANQGSEA in the germline V gene. CDR3 loop: CSVERGTRRLYNEQFF. In DNA form, the CDR3 reads TGCAGCGTCGAACGGGGGACACGGCGGCTCTACAATGAGCAGTTCTTC.

This clone came up once. This rearrangement joins TRBV5-5 to TRBJ1-2, with D unresolved. Looked up from germline, CDR1 is SGHKS and CDR2 is YYEKEE (reference sequence). Trimming shortened V by 4 bases and J by 0 bases, and 10 bases separated the two germline ends. CDR3 size: 14 residues. CDR3 sequence (DNA): TGTGCCAGCAGCCCCGACAATTCTAACTATGGCTACACCTTC. It yields the protein CASSPDNSNYGYTF.

This sequence joins TRBV4-2 and TRBJ2-1, with D possibly called TRBD1 or TRBD2 (5 bases each). CDR3 length: 14 amino acids. Germline loops: CDR1 LGHNA, CDR2 YNFKEQ. The V end was cut by 4 bases, the J end by 9 bases, with 16 bases between. The CDR3 sequence: CASSPEQPGGEQFF. The CDR3 DNA reads as TGTGCCAGCAGCCCGGAGCAGCCTGGGGGTGAGCAGTTCTTC.

V and J are TRBV14 and TRBJ2-7, with 9 bases that match TRBD1. The V segment lost 5 bases and the J segment 5 bases; nucleotides outside the gene matches: 7. Germline CDR1 is SGHDN and CDR2 is FVKESK. This CDR3 spans 14 amino acids. The CDR3 spells CASSSRDRVNEQYF. CDR3 DNA: TGTGCCAGCAGCTCCCGGGACAGGGTCAACGAGCAGTACTTC.

V gene TRBV30 combines with J gene TRBJ1-2; D is unclear. Trimming shortened V by 4 bases and J by 2 bases, and 14 bases separated the two germline ends. Germline V gene data show CDR1 as GTSNPN and CDR2 as SVGIG (reference sequence). CDR3 length: 14 amino acids. For the CDR3, the DNA is TGTGCCTGGACCGAGAATTGGCGAAACTATGGCTACACCTTC. Translated, it gives CAWTENWRNYGYTF.

The chain's CDR3 is CAWSMGGVGEQYF. CDR3 sequence (DNA): TGTGCCTGGAGTATGGGCGGGGTAGGCGAGCAGTACTTC. J is TRBJ2-7 and V is TRBV30; perhaps TRBD2 as D (6 bases). This CDR3 has 13 amino acids. Per the germline V gene, CDR1 is GTSNPN and CDR2 is SVGIG (reference sequence). V was trimmed by 2 bases and J by 6 bases, leaving 14 bases between them.

The V and J genes are TRBV6-6 and TRBJ2-5; 10 bases are shared with TRBD2. Germline CDR1 and CDR2: MNHNY and SVGAGI (reference sequence). The V segment lost 2 bases and the J segment 5 bases; nucleotides outside the gene matches: 8. CDR3 length: 16 residues. The CDR3 nucleotides read TGTGCCAGCAGTTACGGGCTAGCGGGGGTGGGCGAGACCCAGTACTTC. Translated: CASSYGLAGVGETQYF.

Within the sample, this clone is medium-sized. This chain joins TRBV11-3 and TRBJ2-3, with 8 bases aligning to TRBD2. Per the germline V gene, CDR1 is SGHNT and CDR2 is YENEEA. The V and J ends lost 5 bases and 4 bases, in that order; junction bases with no gene match: 5. The CDR3 extends over 14 amino acids. The CDR3 coding sequence is TGTGCCAGCAGCCCGGGGGGGCCTGCAGATACGCAGTATTTT. Its protein is CASSPGGPADTQYF.

In its sample, this clone was seen once. The chain is built from TRBV29-1 and TRBJ1-1; the D gene is possibly TRBD1 (6 bases). The CDR3 is 12 amino acids. V was clipped by 6 bases and J by 10 bases, with 18 bases between them. Germline V gene sequence: CDR1 SQVTM, CDR2 ANQGSEA. The CDR3 region is CSVPGGGVGAFF. CDR3 sequence (DNA): TGCAGCGTCCCAGGAGGGGGGGTTGGAGCTTTCTTT.

This clone turned up a few times. The chain joins TRBV7-9 to TRBJ1-2; 9 bases align to TRBD1. Looked up from germline, CDR1 is SEHNR and CDR2 is FQNEAQ (reference sequence). Germline trimming cut 4 bases from V and 3 bases from J; bases unmatched to any gene: 6. The CDR3 has 15 residues. In nucleotides, the CDR3 is TGTGCCAGCAGCTGGGGGACAGGGACTCACTATGGCTACACCTTC. Translated: CASSWGTGTHYGYTF.

This clone was seen only once. The genes are TRBV7-8 and TRBJ2-7, with TRBD2 as a possible D gene (7 bases). CDR1 and CDR2 (germline): SGHVS, FQNEAQ. Between the trimmed V and J ends, which lost 3 bases and 7 bases, there was a span of 13 bases. The CDR3 spans 13 residues. The CDR3 sequence is CASSFGGAYEQYF. In DNA form, the CDR3 reads TGTGCCAGCAGCTTTGGGGGGGCTTATGAGCAGTACTTC. The full variable domain, with the rest looked up from reference TRBV7-8 and TRBJ2-7, is GAGVSQSPRYKVAKRGQDVALRCDPISGHVSLFWYQQALGQGPEFLTYFQNEAQLDKSGLPSDRFFAERPEGSVSTLKIQRTQQEDSAVYLCASSFGGAYEQYFGPGTRLTVT.

The chain combines TRBV4-1 with TRBJ2-7; D is ambiguous. Germline V gives CDR1 MGHRA, CDR2 YSYEKL. V lost 0 bases and J lost 6, with 9 bases in between. This CDR3 is 13 amino acids long. The CDR3 loop reads CASSQDRVSEQYF. CDR3 bases: TGCGCCAGCAGCCAAGATCGGGTATCCGAGCAGTACTTC.

This sequence joins TRBV27 and TRBJ1-2; unclear D gene. CDR3 length: 14 amino acids. Per the germline V gene, CDR1 is MNHEY and CDR2 is SMNVEV (reference sequence). Trimming stripped 5 bases from V and 0 bases from J, with 10 bases between. The CDR3 region has the DNA TGTGCCAGCAGTGGTGACATTCCTAACTATGGCTACACCTTC. It specifies CASSGDIPNYGYTF.

This clone appeared once. The chain's CDR3 is CASSLRGEAFF. The CDR3 region has the DNA TGTGCCAGCAGCTTGAGGGGTGAAGCTTTCTTT. The chain links TRBV5-4 to TRBJ1-1; D perhaps matches TRBD1 (5 bases). The CDR3 has 11 amino acids. The germline V gene encodes CDR1 SGHNT and CDR2 YYREEE (reference sequence). The V and J ends lost 1 base and 7 bases respectively, with 5 bases between them.

This clone has only a few counts. The J gene is TRBJ2-3, the V gene TRBV9; D remains ambiguous. Deletions cut 4 bases from V and 6 bases from J, with 21 bases between. From germline, CDR1 is SGDLS and CDR2 YYNGEE. The CDR3 covers 16 residues. For the CDR3, the DNA is TGTGCCAGCAGCTTAGGCCTAATGCCGGTCGCGGATACGCAGTATTTT. Translated: CASSLGLMPVADTQYF. Drawing the rest from reference TRBV9 and TRBJ2-3, the complete variable domain is DSGVTQTPKHLITATGQRVTLRCSPRSGDLSVYWYQQSLDQGLQFLIQYYNGEERAKGNILERFSAQQFPDLHSELNLSSLELGDSALYFCASSLGLMPVADTQYFGPGTRLTVL.

The gene calls are TRBV27 and TRBJ1-1; a possible D gene is TRBD1 (6 bases). The CDR3 extends over 13 amino acids. CDR1 and CDR2 from the germline V gene are MNHEY and SMNVEV (reference sequence). V was pared by 6 bases and J by 3 bases, with 11 bases between. The CDR3 protein is CASRVGAYTEAFF. CDR3 coding DNA: TGTGCCAGCAGGGTGGGGGCCTACACTGAAGCTTTCTTT.

The chain carries TRBV9 and TRBJ1-3; D is perhaps TRBD1 (5 bases). CDR3 length equals 14 residues. Germline CDR1 SGDLS, CDR2 YYNGEE. V was cut by 0 bases and J by 2 bases, with 6 bases left in between. The CDR3 sequence is CASSVGGAGNTIYF. CDR3 DNA: TGTGCCAGCAGCGTAGGAGGGGCTGGAAACACCATATATTTT.

This chain links TRBV6-5 with TRBJ2-7; D is unclear. This CDR3 is 13 amino acids long. Trimming left V 6 bases short and J 3 bases short, with 12 bases between. Germline lookup yields CDR1 MNHEY and CDR2 SVGAGI. CDR3 nucleotide sequence: TGTGCCAGCAGAGACCCGGGTGGCTACGAGCAGTACTTC. It translates to CASRDPGGYEQYF.

The chain combines TRBV5-6 with TRBJ1-2; D unresolved. This CDR3 has 14 amino acids. V was pared by 3 bases and J by 4 bases, with 13 bases between. CDR1 SGHDT and CDR2 YYEEEE come from the germline V gene. In DNA form, the CDR3 reads TGTGCCAGCAGCTCTACGACCGCCCTCTATGGCTACACCTTC. The encoded protein is CASSSTTALYGYTF.

This clone was counted many times. J is TRBJ1-2 and V is TRBV19; no clear D gene. The germline V gene encodes CDR1 LNHDA and CDR2 SQIVND (reference sequence). This CDR3 contains 13 residues. V shed 3 bases and J shed 2 bases, with 7 bases lying between them. CDR3 loop: CASSITINYGYTF. The CDR3, as DNA: TGTGCCAGTAGTATTACCATAAACTATGGCTACACCTTC.

The chain is built from TRBV4-2 and TRBJ1-5, with TRBD1 as a possible D gene (6 bases). The CDR3 has 16 amino acids. V was cut by 0 bases and J by 3 bases, with 12 bases left in between. Germline lookup yields CDR1 LGHNA and CDR2 YNFKEQ. CDR3: CASSQDLGTNNQPQHF. DNA of the CDR3: TGTGCCAGCAGCCAAGATTTGGGGACAAACAATCAGCCCCAGCATTTT.

V and J are TRBV5-6 and TRBJ2-7; a weak D match, TRBD2 (6 bases). The CDR3 contains 14 residues. V was clipped by 6 bases and J by 3 bases, with 16 bases between them. Germline V gene sequence: CDR1 SGHDT, CDR2 YYEEEE. The chain's CDR3 is CASTFGSHLYEQYF. CDR3 nucleotide sequence: TGTGCCAGCACCTTCGGGAGCCACCTCTACGAGCAGTACTTC.